The entry that follows covers one TCR beta chain sequence. In its sample, this clone was seen many times. This receptor's antigen is unknown. No much larger clonotype is one base removed from it; base qualities were not supplied. There are 14 amino acids in the CDR3, from cysteine to phenylalanine inclusive. Of the read, only the CDR3 DNA is kept; its 42 bases are in frame from base 1. Relative to germline, V is 4 bases shorter and J is 5 bases shorter, with 14 bases between their ends. Based on the germline V gene, the CDR1 and CDR2 sequences are SGDLS and YYNGEE. The data are from a study of sequential checkpoint blockade in melanoma (dated by TCRdb to between 2019 and 2020). In the study overall: Patients were randomized 1:1 to first-line nivolumab followed by ipilimumab (arm A) or ipilimumab followed by nivolumab (arm B). Maintenance nivolumab was given following each of the two trial sequences. DNA from about 100 pretreatment melanoma tumor samples underwent TCRbeta immunosequencing. Matched tumor biopsies were taken from 20 to 25 patients before treatment and at week 13, after single-agent nivolumab (arm A) or ipilimumab (arm B). Roughly three quarters of the matched pre- and post-treatment tumor biopsy pairs came from the same lesion.

In light of the paper, this sample's treatment or condition label describes: randomized to nivolumab then ipilimumab (arm A) or the reverse (arm B). Prior DNA-damaging chemotherapy had not been received by any trial patient. The samples were obtained from melanoma patients enrolled in CheckMate 064, an open-label, randomized phase II trial testing sequential checkpoint blockade. Genomic DNA from formalin-fixed paraffin-embedded (FFPE) tissue samples served as the input for tumor TCR sequencing. TCRbeta CDR3 regions were immunosequenced from genomic DNA with the immunoSEQ Assay. Before high-throughput sequencing, genomic DNA was amplified using bias-controlled multiplex PCR. The published analysis was carried out like this. To quantify the absolute abundance of each unique TCRbeta CDR3 region, the sequences were collapsed and filtered. Clonality, defined as 1 minus Pielou's evenness, was calculated using only productive rearrangements. Tumor T-cell fraction was computed by normalizing TCRbeta template counts to usable DNA, estimated from several housekeeping genes. A previously published method was used to identify clones whose frequencies were significantly greater in on-treatment samples than in baseline samples. This immuneACCESS table, as held by TCRdb, lists in-frame sequences with V and J called but not all clones. Of the missing ones, under half trace to an unresolved V gene in checked studies; the others have no known cause. The V and J calls and the clone size are those of that table, but D and trimming were determined from the DNA. Here the sample has approximately 7,800 clones; about 28% occur a single time. Clones ranked in the top ten supply 5% to 5.5% of the sample.

Summary of the overall study and its limitations: Among patients in arm A, the nivolumab-first arm, pretreatment tumor TIL clonality was associated with response (P = .04). Within-arm analyses of tumor T-cell fraction were limited by small sample sizes and reduced statistical power. Tumor T-cell fraction and clonality correlated with PD-L1 staining and CD8+ T-cell counts but not with mutational load. Validation of the response-prediction model combining TCR metrics and mutation burden is needed in larger, independent patient cohorts. Achieving clinical benefit was about 30 times more likely for patients whose tumor T-cell fraction and clonality increased by week 13.

The rearrangement combines TRBV9 with TRBJ2-3, with a weak D call of TRBD1 (6 bases match). Sequenced material: tumor tissue (inferred from file names), taken from a patient given nivolumab and ipilimumab in sequence. The TCR sequence derives from a human donor with melanoma. The CDR3 region reads CASSNRQDGDTQYF. In nucleotides, the sequence is TGTGCCAGCAGCAACCGACAGGATGGAGATACGCAGTATTTT.